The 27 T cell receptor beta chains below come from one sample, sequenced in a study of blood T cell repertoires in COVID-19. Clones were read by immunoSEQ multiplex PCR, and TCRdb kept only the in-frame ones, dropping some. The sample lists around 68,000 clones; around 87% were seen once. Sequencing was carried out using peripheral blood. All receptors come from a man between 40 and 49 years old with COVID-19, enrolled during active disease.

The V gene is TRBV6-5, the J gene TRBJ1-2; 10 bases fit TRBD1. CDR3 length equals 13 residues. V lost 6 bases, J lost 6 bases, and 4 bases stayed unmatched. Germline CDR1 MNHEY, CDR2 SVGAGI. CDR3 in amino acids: CASSADRGNGYTF. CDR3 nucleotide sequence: TGTGCCAGCAGCGCGGACAGGGGGAATGGCTACACCTTC.

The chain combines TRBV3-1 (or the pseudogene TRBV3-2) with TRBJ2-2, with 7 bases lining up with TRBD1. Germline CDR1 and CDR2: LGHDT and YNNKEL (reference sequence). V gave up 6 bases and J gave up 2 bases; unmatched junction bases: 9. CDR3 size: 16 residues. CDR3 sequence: CASSQLRGFNTGELFF. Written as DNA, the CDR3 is TGTGCCAGCAGTCAACTCAGGGGGTTTAACACCGGGGAGCTGTTTTTT.

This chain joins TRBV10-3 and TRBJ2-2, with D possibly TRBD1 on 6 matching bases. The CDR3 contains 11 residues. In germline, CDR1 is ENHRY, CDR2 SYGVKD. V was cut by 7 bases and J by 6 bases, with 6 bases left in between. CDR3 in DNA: TGTGCCATCACAGGGGCCGGGGAGCTGTTTTTT. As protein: CAITGAGELFF.

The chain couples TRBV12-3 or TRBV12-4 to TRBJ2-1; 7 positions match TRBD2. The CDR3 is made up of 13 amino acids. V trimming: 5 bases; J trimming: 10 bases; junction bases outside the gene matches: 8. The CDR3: CASSLREAREQFF. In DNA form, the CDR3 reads TGTGCCAGCAGTCTCCGGGAGGCCCGGGAGCAGTTCTTC.

The CDR3, as DNA: TGCGCCAGCAGTTTTTCTATTCCAGGGGGCGACTATAATTCACCCCTCCACTTT. Its translation is CASSFSIPGGDYNSPLHF. The chain has TRBV4-1 and TRBJ1-6; 8 bases are a match to TRBD1. Germline trimming cut 6 bases from V and 3 bases from J; bases unmatched to any gene: 13. This CDR3 is 18 amino acids long. CDR1 and CDR2 (germline): MGHRA, YSYEKL.

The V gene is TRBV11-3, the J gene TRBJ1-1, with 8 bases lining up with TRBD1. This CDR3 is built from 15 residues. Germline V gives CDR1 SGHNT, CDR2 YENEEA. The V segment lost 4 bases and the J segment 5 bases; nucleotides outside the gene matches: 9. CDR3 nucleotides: TGTGCCAGCAGCTATGAGGGGACAGGCTTAACTGAAGCTTTCTTT. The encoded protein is CASSYEGTGLTEAFF. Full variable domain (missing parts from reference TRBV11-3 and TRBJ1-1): EAGVVQSPRYKIIEKKQPVAFWCNPISGHNTLYWYLQNLGQGPELLIRYENEEAVDDSQLPKDRFSAERLKGVDSTLKIQPAELGDSAVYLCASSYEGTGLTEAFFGQGTRLTVV.

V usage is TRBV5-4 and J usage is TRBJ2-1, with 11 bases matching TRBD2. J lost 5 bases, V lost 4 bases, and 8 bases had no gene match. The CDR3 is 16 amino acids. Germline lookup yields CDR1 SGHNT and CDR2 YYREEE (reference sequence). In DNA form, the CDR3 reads TGTGCCAGCAGCCCAACGCTAGCGGGGGGCCACAATGAGCAGTTCTTC. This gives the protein CASSPTLAGGHNEQFF.

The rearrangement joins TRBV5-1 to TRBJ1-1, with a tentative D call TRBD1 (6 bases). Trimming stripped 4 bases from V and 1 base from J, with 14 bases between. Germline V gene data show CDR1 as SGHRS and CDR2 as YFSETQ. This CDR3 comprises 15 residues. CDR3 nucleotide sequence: TGCGCCAGCAGCCGGGTACCAGGGGAGAACACTGAAGCTTTCTTT. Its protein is CASSRVPGENTEAFF.

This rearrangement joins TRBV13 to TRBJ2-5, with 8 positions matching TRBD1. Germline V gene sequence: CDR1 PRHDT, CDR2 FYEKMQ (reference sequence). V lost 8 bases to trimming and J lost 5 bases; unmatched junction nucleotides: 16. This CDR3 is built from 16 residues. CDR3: CASREMTGVKVETQYF. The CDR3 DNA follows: TGTGCCAGCCGGGAGATGACAGGGGTAAAAGTTGAGACCCAGTACTTC.

CDR3 region: CASSLRDRGVVGELFF. CDR3 nucleotides: TGTGCCAGCAGCCTCCGGGACAGGGGAGTTGTCGGGGAGCTGTTTTTT. The genes are TRBV7-8 and TRBJ2-2; 10 positions match TRBD1. J was trimmed by 7 bases and V by 5 bases; bases with no gene match: 10. This CDR3 spans 16 amino acids. The germline V gene encodes CDR1 SGHVS and CDR2 FQNEAQ.

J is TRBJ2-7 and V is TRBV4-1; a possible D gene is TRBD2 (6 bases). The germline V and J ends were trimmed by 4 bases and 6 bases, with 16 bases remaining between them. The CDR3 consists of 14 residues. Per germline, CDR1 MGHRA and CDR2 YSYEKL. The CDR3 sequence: CASSPLGGVGEQYF. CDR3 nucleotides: TGCGCCAGCAGCCCCCTGGGGGGTGTTGGCGAGCAGTACTTC.

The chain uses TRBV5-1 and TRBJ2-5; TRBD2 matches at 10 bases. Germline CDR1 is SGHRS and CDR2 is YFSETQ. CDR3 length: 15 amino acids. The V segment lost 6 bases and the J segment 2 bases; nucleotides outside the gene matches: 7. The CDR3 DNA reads TGCGCCAGCACCCCTCTTAGCGGGGGGCAAGAGACCCAGTACTTC. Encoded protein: CASTPLSGGQETQYF.

For the CDR3, the DNA is TGTGCCAGCAGCTCTATGCAGGGAGATACGCAGTATTTT. Protein sequence: CASSSMQGDTQYF. This rearrangement joins TRBV7-2 to TRBJ2-3; TRBD1 might be the D (5 bases). CDR1 and CDR2 (germline): SGHTA, FQGNSA. The CDR3 has 13 residues. The V end lost 4 bases, the J end lost 5 bases, and 10 bases lay between the germline ends.

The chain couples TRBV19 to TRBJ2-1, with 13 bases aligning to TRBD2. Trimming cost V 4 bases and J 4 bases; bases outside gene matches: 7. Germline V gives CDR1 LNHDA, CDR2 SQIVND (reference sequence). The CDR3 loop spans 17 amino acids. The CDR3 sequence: CASSKQLAGGYYNEQFF. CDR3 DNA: TGTGCCAGTAGTAAACAACTAGCGGGGGGGTATTACAATGAGCAGTTCTTC.

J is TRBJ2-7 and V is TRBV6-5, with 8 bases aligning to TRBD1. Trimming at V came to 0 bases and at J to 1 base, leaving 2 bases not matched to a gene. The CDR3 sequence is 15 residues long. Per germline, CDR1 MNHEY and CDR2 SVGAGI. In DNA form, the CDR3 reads TGTGCCAGCAGTTACTCGGACAGGGAGTCCTACGAGCAGTACTTC. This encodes CASSYSDRESYEQYF.

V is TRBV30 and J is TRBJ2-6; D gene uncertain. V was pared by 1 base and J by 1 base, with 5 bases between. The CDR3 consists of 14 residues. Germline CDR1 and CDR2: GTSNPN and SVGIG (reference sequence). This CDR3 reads CAWSDGSGANVLTF. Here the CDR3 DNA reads TGTGCCTGGAGTGACGGGTCTGGGGCCAACGTCCTGACTTTC.

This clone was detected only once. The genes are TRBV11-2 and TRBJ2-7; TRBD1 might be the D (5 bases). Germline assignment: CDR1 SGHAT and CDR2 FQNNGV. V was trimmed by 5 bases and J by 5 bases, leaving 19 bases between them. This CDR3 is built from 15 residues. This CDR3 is CASSPVRGRLHEQYF. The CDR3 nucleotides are TGTGCCAGCAGCCCAGTAAGGGGCAGGTTGCACGAGCAGTACTTC.

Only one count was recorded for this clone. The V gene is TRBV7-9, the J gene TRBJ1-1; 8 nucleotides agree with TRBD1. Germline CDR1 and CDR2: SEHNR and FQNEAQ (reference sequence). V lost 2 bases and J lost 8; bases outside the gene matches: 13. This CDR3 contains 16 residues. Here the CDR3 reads CASSLSSHRGQVEAFF. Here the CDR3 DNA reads TGTGCCAGCAGCTTATCAAGCCATCGGGGACAGGTGGAAGCTTTCTTT.

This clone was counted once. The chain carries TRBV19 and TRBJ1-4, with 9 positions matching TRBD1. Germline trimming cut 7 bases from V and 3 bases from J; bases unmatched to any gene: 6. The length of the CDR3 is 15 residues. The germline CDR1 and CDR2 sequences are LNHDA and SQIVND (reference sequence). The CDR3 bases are TGTGCCAGTACCTCGGGACAGGGCCCTAATGAAAAACTGTTTTTT. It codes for CASTSGQGPNEKLFF.

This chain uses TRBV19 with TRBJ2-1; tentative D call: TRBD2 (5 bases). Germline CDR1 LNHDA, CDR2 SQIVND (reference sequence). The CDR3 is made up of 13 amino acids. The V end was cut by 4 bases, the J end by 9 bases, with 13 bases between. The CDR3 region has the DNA TGTGCCAGTAGTACGGGATTCTCGGGTGAGCAGTTCTTC. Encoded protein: CASSTGFSGEQFF.

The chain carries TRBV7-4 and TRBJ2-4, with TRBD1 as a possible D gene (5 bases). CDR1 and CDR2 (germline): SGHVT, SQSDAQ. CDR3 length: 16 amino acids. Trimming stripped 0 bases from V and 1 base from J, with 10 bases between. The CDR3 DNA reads TGTGCCAGCAGCTTAGCAGGGGCGGACGCCAAAAACATTCAGTACTTC. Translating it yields CASSLAGADAKNIQYF.

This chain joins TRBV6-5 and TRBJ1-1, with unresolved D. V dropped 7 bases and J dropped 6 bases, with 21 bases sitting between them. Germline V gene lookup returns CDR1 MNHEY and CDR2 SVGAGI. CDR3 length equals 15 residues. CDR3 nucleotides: TGTGCCAGCATCCCAACCCCACGGCAAAGCGCTGAAGCTTTCTTT. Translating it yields CASIPTPRQSAEAFF.

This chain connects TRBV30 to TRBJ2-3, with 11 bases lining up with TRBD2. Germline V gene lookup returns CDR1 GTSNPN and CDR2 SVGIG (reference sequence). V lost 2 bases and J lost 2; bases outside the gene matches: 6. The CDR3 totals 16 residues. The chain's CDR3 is CAWSPGTSGLTDTQYF. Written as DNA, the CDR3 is TGTGCCTGGAGTCCTGGGACTAGCGGACTCACAGATACGCAGTATTTT.

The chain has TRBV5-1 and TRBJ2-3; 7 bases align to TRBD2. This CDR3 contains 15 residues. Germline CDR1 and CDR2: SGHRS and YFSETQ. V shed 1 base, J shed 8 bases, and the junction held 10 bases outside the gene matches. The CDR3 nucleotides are TGCGCCAGCAGCTTGTCACGGGGGGAGATGGGTACGCAGTATTTT. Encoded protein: CASSLSRGEMGTQYF.

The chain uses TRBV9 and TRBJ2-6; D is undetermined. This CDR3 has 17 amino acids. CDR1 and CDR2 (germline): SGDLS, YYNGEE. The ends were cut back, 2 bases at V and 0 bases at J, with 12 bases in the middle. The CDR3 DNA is TGTGCCAGCAGCGTCCGCCCGGGTTTCTCTGGGGCCAACGTCCTGACTTTC. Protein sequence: CASSVRPGFSGANVLTF.

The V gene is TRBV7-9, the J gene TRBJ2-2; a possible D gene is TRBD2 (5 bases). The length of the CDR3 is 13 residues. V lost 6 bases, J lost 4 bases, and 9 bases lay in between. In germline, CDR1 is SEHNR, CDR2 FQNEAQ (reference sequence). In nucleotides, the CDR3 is TGTGCCAGCAGGCGTGAGGGCACCGGGGAGCTGTTTTTT. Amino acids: CASRREGTGELFF.

CDR3 amino acids: CATTRPGDQPQHF. The CDR3 nucleotides are TGTGCCACCACAAGGCCGGGGGATCAGCCCCAGCATTTT. The V call is TRBV6-5, the J call TRBJ1-5; tentative D call: TRBD1 (5 bases). CDR3 size: 13 residues. The V end was cut by 10 bases, the J end by 5 bases, with 15 bases between. Germline V CDR1 and CDR2: MNHEY, SVGAGI.